The entry below describes one T cell receptor (beta chain). This sample is drawn from a study of T cell changes during pregnancy in multiple sclerosis. The CDR3 has 15 residues. V was shortened by 0 bases and J by 1 base, with 13 bases between the two germline ends. Germline values: CDR1 SQVTM, CDR2 ANQGSEA. TCRdb keeps only in-frame clones here, not all; method: immunoSEQ multiplex PCR. The sample consists of roughly 38,000 clones, about 90% of them appearing once. This chain connects TRBV29-1 to TRBJ2-7; maybe TRBD1 (7 bases). The receptor's source is a female donor in good health, enrolled as a control in a pregnancy study. The material sequenced was CD4+ T cells from peripheral blood mononuclear cells, taken in the second trimester of pregnancy. This chain's CDR3 is CSVEDWAGGSYEQYF. CDR3 nucleotides: TGCAGCGTTGAAGACTGGGCAGGGGGGTCCTACGAGCAGTACTTC.